What follows are 24 T cell receptor beta chains derived from one specimen sequenced in a study of shared clonotypes between healthy human individuals. Produced via immunoSEQ multiplex PCR; TCRdb's table is partial and in-frame only. The sample carries under 600,000 clones, 95% to 98% recorded once. Positively selected for CCR7, the CD45RO-negative cells used as naive CD8 cells excluded terminally differentiated effector memory CD45RA+ cells. The sequenced material came from naive CD8+ T cells sorted from blood. The receptor source for this set is a man aged 25 to 40 in good health.

The chain recombines TRBV27 with TRBJ1-1, with 7 bases identical to TRBD1. Germline assignment: CDR1 MNHEY and CDR2 SMNVEV (reference sequence). The CDR3 loop spans 15 amino acids. Trimming took 6 bases from V and 2 from J; bases not matched to a gene: 9. The CDR3 nucleotides read TGTGCCAGCAGCCCCCTCGACAGGGCCAACACTGAAGCTTTCTTT. Amino acid sequence: CASSPLDRANTEAFF.

The chain employs TRBV28 and TRBJ2-1; a possible D gene is TRBD2 (5 bases). Trimming left V 5 bases short and J 2 bases short, with 13 bases between. CDR1 and CDR2 (germline): MDHEN, SYDVKM. The CDR3 is 15 residues long. CDR3 DNA: TGTGCCAGCAGTCTGGACTTTGATACCTACAATGAGCAGTTCTTC. This gives the protein CASSLDFDTYNEQFF.

The chain carries TRBV10-1 and TRBJ1-5; D gene unclear. This CDR3 region has 14 residues. Deletions cut 7 bases from V and 2 bases from J, with 12 bases between. Germline assignment: CDR1 WNHNN and CDR2 SYGVQD (reference sequence). Written as DNA, the CDR3 is TGCGCCAGCATCCCCAGAAGGGGCAATCAGCCCCAGCATTTT. This encodes CASIPRRGNQPQHF.

The rearrangement links TRBV9 to TRBJ2-3; no clear D gene. There are 14 residues in the CDR3. The germline V and J ends were trimmed by 6 bases and 4 bases, with 15 bases remaining between them. CDR1 and CDR2 from the germline V gene are SGDLS and YYNGEE. CDR3: CASTPPARADTQYF. CDR3 DNA: TGTGCCAGCACCCCCCCGGCACGTGCAGATACGCAGTATTTT.

V and J are TRBV15 and TRBJ2-7; no definite D call. The germline V gene encodes CDR1 LNHNV and CDR2 YYDKDF (reference sequence). The CDR3 loop spans 13 amino acids. V was clipped by 5 bases and J by 3 bases, with 11 bases between them. The CDR3 nucleotides read TGTGCCACCAGCCCCGACGGAGACTACGAGCAGTACTTC. This translates into CATSPDGDYEQYF. The full variable domain, with the rest looked up from reference TRBV15 and TRBJ2-7, is DAMVIQNPRYQVTQFGKPVTLSCSQTLNHNVMYWYQQKSSQAPKLLFHYYDKDFNNEADTPDNFQSRRPNTSFCFLDIRSPGLGDTAMYLCATSPDGDYEQYFGPGTRLTVT.

V and J are TRBV6-5 and TRBJ2-1; 8 nucleotides agree with TRBD1. The CDR3 contains 14 residues. From germline, CDR1 is MNHEY and CDR2 SVGAGI. The J segment lost 7 bases and the V segment lost 5 bases, leaving 7 bases of the junction unmatched. The CDR3 sequence: CASSITGGENEQFF. CDR3 coding DNA: TGTGCCAGCAGTATAACAGGGGGTGAAAATGAGCAGTTCTTC.

The chain is built from TRBV29-1 and TRBJ1-1; a weak D match, TRBD1 (5 bases). The V end lost 1 base, the J end lost 2 bases, and 11 bases lay between the germline ends. This CDR3 region has 14 residues. CDR1 is SQVTM, CDR2 ANQGSEA, per germline. CDR3 bases: TGCAGCGTTGAAGCTAACCGGGACAACACTGAAGCTTTCTTT. Its translation is CSVEANRDNTEAFF.

V is TRBV12-5 and J is TRBJ1-1; D remains unclear. The CDR3 has 13 residues. The germline V gene encodes CDR1 LGHNT and CDR2 FRNRAP. Trimming left V 3 bases short and J 2 bases short, with 7 bases between. CDR3 amino acids: CASGFGLNTEAFF. The CDR3 nucleotides read TGTGCTAGTGGTTTCGGACTTAACACTGAAGCTTTCTTT.

This clone came up once. The V gene is TRBV19, the J gene TRBJ2-2, with a weak D call TRBD2 (6 bases). CDR1 and CDR2 (germline): LNHDA, SQIVND (reference sequence). Trimming pared 7 bases from V and 7 bases from J, leaving 10 bases between. The CDR3 sequence is 12 residues long. The CDR3 reads CASMTAGGELFF. In DNA form, the CDR3 reads TGTGCCAGTATGACAGCGGGCGGGGAGCTGTTTTTT. Based on the CDR3 plus reference TRBV19 and TRBJ2-2, the full variable domain is DGGITQSPKYLFRKEGQNVTLSCEQNLNHDAMYWYRQDPGQGLRLIYYSQIVNDFQKGDIAEGYSVSREKKESFPLTVTSAQKNPTAFYLCASMTAGGELFFGEGSRLTVL.

This chain links TRBV7-9 with TRBJ2-1; D is unclear. CDR1 is SEHNR and CDR2 is FQNEAQ in the germline V gene (reference sequence). The CDR3 consists of 12 residues. V was cut by 8 bases and J by 0 bases, with 5 bases left in between. The CDR3 region has the DNA TGTGCCAGCGCGAGCTCCTACAATGAGCAGTTCTTC. Protein product: CASASSYNEQFF.

The chain joins TRBV30 to TRBJ1-5, with TRBD1 identical over 7 bases. V dropped 4 bases and J dropped 4; count of bases not matched to a gene: 7. The CDR3 spans 14 residues. Germline CDR1 reads GTSNPN; CDR2 reads SVGIG (reference sequence). CDR3 protein: CAWTLRDSNQPQHF. The DNA of the CDR3 is TGTGCCTGGACCCTCCGGGACAGTAATCAGCCCCAGCATTTT.

This rearrangement joins TRBV29-1 to TRBJ2-1; D is possibly TRBD1 or TRBD2 (6 bases each). The CDR3 is 16 amino acids. The V and J ends lost 5 bases and 4 bases respectively, with 21 bases between them. CDR1 SQVTM and CDR2 ANQGSEA come from the germline V gene. This CDR3 is CSVQYFPGEVYNEQFF. The CDR3 DNA reads TGCAGCGTTCAATATTTCCCAGGGGAGGTTTACAATGAGCAGTTCTTC.

This sequence joins TRBV15 and TRBJ2-1, with 13 nucleotides matching TRBD2. Germline CDR1 reads LNHNV; CDR2 reads YYDKDF (reference sequence). The CDR3 spans 16 residues. Germline trimming cut 3 bases from V and 9 bases from J; bases unmatched to any gene: 8. Written as DNA, the CDR3 is TGTGCCACCAGCAGTACTAGACTAGCGGGAGGTGTTGAGCAGTTCTTC. Translation gives CATSSTRLAGGVEQFF.

This sequence joins TRBV4-2 and TRBJ2-4, with 8 nucleotides matching TRBD1. CDR3 length equals 18 residues. V gave up 0 bases and J gave up 4 bases; unmatched junction bases: 11. Germline V lookup: CDR1 LGHNA, CDR2 YNFKEQ. The CDR3 region is CASSQDRILDREKNIQYF. In DNA, the CDR3 is TGTGCCAGCAGCCAAGACAGGATCCTGGACAGGGAAAAAAACATTCAGTACTTC.

This CDR3 is CASSWDRVNTEAFF. In nucleotides, the CDR3 is TGTGCCAGCAGCTGGGATCGTGTGAACACTGAAGCTTTCTTT. The chain combines TRBV7-9 with TRBJ1-1; unclear D gene. The V and J ends lost 4 bases and 0 bases respectively, with 9 bases between them. The CDR3 has 14 amino acids. Germline V CDR1 and CDR2: SEHNR, FQNEAQ (reference sequence).

V usage is TRBV2 and J usage is TRBJ2-7; D possibly corresponds to TRBD2 (5 bases). Trimming stripped 10 bases from V and 3 bases from J, with 13 bases between. Germline CDR1 and CDR2: SNHLY and FYNNEI. This CDR3 is built from 12 residues. Written as DNA, the CDR3 is TGTGCCACCCGATACGGGAACTACGAGCAGTACTTC. It encodes CATRYGNYEQYF.

The J gene is TRBJ2-2, the V gene TRBV9, with 13 positions matching TRBD2. From germline, CDR1 is SGDLS and CDR2 YYNGEE. After removal of 3 bases from V and 5 bases from J, the junction contained 4 bases not matched to a gene. The CDR3 is 16 amino acids. In DNA, the CDR3 is TGTGCCAGCAGCGGCGGACTAGCGGGAGAGACCGGGGAGCTGTTTTTT. Protein sequence: CASSGGLAGETGELFF.

This sequence joins TRBV5-1 and TRBJ2-7; D is possibly TRBD2 (6 bases). The CDR3 loop spans 15 amino acids. CDR1 is SGHRS, CDR2 YFSETQ, per germline. V gave up 6 bases and J gave up 4 bases, with 20 bases separating them. The DNA for the CDR3 is TGCGCCAGCAACCCCATGGGGGACGGAGGGTACGAGCAGTACTTC. It specifies CASNPMGDGGYEQYF. Based on the CDR3 plus reference TRBV5-1 and TRBJ2-7, the full variable domain is KAGVTQTPRYLIKTRGQQVTLSCSPISGHRSVSWYQQTPGQGLQFLFEYFSETQRNKGNFPGRFSGRQFSNSRSEMNVSTLELGDSALYLCASNPMGDGGYEQYFGPGTRLTVT.

This chain joins TRBV7-8 and TRBJ1-1; no clear D. Germline CDR1 is SGHVS and CDR2 is FQNEAQ. The CDR3 has 15 amino acids. Deletions cut 2 bases from V and 1 base from J, with 11 bases between. The CDR3 loop reads CASSLTATPNTEAFF. CDR3 coding DNA: TGTGCCAGCAGCTTAACTGCGACCCCGAACACTGAAGCTTTCTTT. Based on the CDR3 plus reference TRBV7-8 and TRBJ1-1, the full variable domain is GAGVSQSPRYKVAKRGQDVALRCDPISGHVSLFWYQQALGQGPEFLTYFQNEAQLDKSGLPSDRFFAERPEGSVSTLKIQRTQQEDSAVYLCASSLTATPNTEAFFGQGTRLTVV.

This chain joins TRBV5-4 and TRBJ2-7; D is perhaps TRBD1 (5 bases). CDR3 length equals 12 residues. Trimming left V 0 bases short and J 6 bases short, with 7 bases between. Per germline, CDR1 SGHNT and CDR2 YYREEE (reference sequence). The DNA of the CDR3 is TGTGCCAGCAGCTTGGGGACACGCGAGCAGTACTTC. It is translated as CASSLGTREQYF.

The rearrangement uses TRBV7-8 and TRBJ1-2, with TRBD1 identical over 7 bases. The CDR3 runs 13 residues. The V segment lost 5 bases and the J segment 2 bases; nucleotides outside the gene matches: 2. Germline values: CDR1 SGHVS, CDR2 FQNEAQ. CDR3 DNA sequence: TGTGCCAGCAGCCCGGACAGGAACTATGGCTACACCTTC. Its protein product is CASSPDRNYGYTF.

The V call is TRBV27, the J call TRBJ1-1; the D gene is possibly TRBD1 (5 bases). Trimming stripped 0 bases from V and 4 bases from J, with 12 bases between. There are 15 residues in the CDR3. CDR1 is MNHEY and CDR2 is SMNVEV in the germline V gene (reference sequence). This CDR3 reads CASSLSGGTGTEAFF. The CDR3 DNA reads TGTGCCAGCAGTTTATCGGGGGGGACCGGCACTGAAGCTTTCTTT.

The genes are TRBV27 and TRBJ2-7; D perhaps matches TRBD2 (6 bases). The length of the CDR3 is 12 residues. Trimming cost V 7 bases and J 5 bases, with 12 bases left between them. Germline CDR1 and CDR2: MNHEY and SMNVEV (reference sequence). CDR3 nucleotides: TGTGCCAGCACGGGCGGGGCTCACGAGCAGTACTTC. Amino acid sequence: CASTGGAHEQYF.

The chain carries TRBV5-1 and TRBJ2-7; weak D call: TRBD1 (6 bases). This CDR3 has 14 amino acids. V was shortened by 0 bases and J by 3 bases, with 10 bases between the two germline ends. Germline CDR1 and CDR2: SGHRS and YFSETQ. The CDR3 DNA follows: TGCGCCAGCAGCTTGGAAGGGGGTGACTACGAGCAGTACTTC. Protein product: CASSLEGGDYEQYF.